This T cell receptor beta chain was recovered during a study of blood T cells in healthy people across ages. Findings and limits, study-wide: Strong correlation existed between TCR beta diversity and naive T cell percentage. One million T cells yielded diversity estimates that were considered underestimates.

It was with a sample-barcoded 5' primer and a J-beta primer mix that a second PCR of roughly 7 to 12 cycles was run. A template-switch adaptor with 12 random nucleotides tagged each cDNA molecule. Via MiXCR, TCRdb re-called the 5' RACE reads, giving one row per CDR3 protein. The sample records hundreds of thousands of distinct CDR3 sequences, approximately 49% being singletons. Germline loops: CDR1 LNHNV, CDR2 YYDKDF (reference sequence). The V end lost 1 base, the J end lost 5 bases, and 14 bases lay between the germline ends. This CDR3 region has 15 residues. Notes on this clonotype: Its antigen is undetermined.

Specimen: blood. The rearrangement joins TRBV15 to TRBJ1-1; D perhaps matches TRBD1 (5 bases). The receptor's source is an older woman in good health. CDR3 in amino acids: CATSRVEGLETEAFF. The CDR3 nucleotides read TGTGCCACCAGCAGAGTGGAGGGGTTGGAGACTGAAGCTTTCTTT.